The 9 T cell receptor beta chains below all came from one sample that was sequenced in a study of cytomegalovirus exposure and HLA in healthy donors. With 60 Vbeta and 13 Jbeta primers, the PCR was carried out. Assay: immunoSEQ multiplex PCR; the TCRdb copy retains only in-frame clones and omits some. Among 110,000 or so clones listed, 65% to 85% were seen once. The sample comprised PBMCs. The receptors were sampled from a young woman in good health and CMV-seropositive.

This clone occurred a few times. This rearrangement joins TRBV29-1 to TRBJ2-1, with 10 bases aligning to TRBD1. This CDR3 is built from 15 residues. Germline CDR1 SQVTM, CDR2 ANQGSEA. Germline trimming cut 5 bases from V and 7 bases from J; bases unmatched to any gene: 11. CDR3 sequence reads: CSVTLGTGEGNEQFF. The DNA for the CDR3 is TGCAGCGTTACTCTAGGGACAGGGGAAGGGAATGAGCAGTTCTTC.

The chain joins TRBV7-6 to TRBJ2-7; 10 bases are a match to TRBD2. CDR1 and CDR2 (germline): SGHVS, FNYEAQ. The V segment lost 1 base and the J segment 0 bases; nucleotides outside the gene matches: 9. This CDR3 is built from 18 residues. CDR3 sequence reads: CASSLVIAGGVGSYEQYF. DNA for the CDR3: TGTGCCAGCAGCTTAGTAATAGCGGGAGGAGTTGGCTCCTACGAGCAGTACTTC.

This chain links TRBV7-9 with TRBJ1-5, with 7 bases identical to TRBD1. The CDR3 extends over 19 amino acids. Germline CDR1 SEHNR, CDR2 FQNEAQ (reference sequence). Trimming cost V 5 bases and J 2 bases; bases outside gene matches: 18. The CDR3 loop is CASSEPVRDRSNGNQPQHF. The CDR3 region has the DNA TGTGCCAGCAGCGAACCCGTCCGGGACAGATCCAACGGCAATCAGCCCCAGCATTTT.

This chain uses TRBV9 with TRBJ2-7, with TRBD1 matching over 7 bases. V shed 4 bases and J 3 bases; nucleotides not matched to a gene: 10. The CDR3 runs to 15 residues. The germline V gene has CDR1 SGDLS and CDR2 YYNGEE. The CDR3 DNA reads TGTGCCAGCAGCCCTATGACAGGGATGATCTACGAGCAGTACTTC. Amino acid sequence: CASSPMTGMIYEQYF.

This chain joins TRBV7-9 and TRBJ1-1, with D uncertain. The ends were cut back, 4 bases at V and 1 base at J, with 10 bases in the middle. This CDR3 contains 14 residues. Germline lookup yields CDR1 SEHNR and CDR2 FQNEAQ (reference sequence). CDR3 sequence (DNA): TGTGCCAGCAGCTATGTGGCCGCGAACACTGAAGCTTTCTTT. This codes for CASSYVAANTEAFF.

This clone was detected a few times. This chain joins TRBV18 and TRBJ1-2; the D gene is possibly TRBD1 (6 bases). CDR1 is KGHSH and CDR2 is LQKENI in the germline V gene. The CDR3 totals 14 residues. V lost 0 bases to trimming and J lost 4 bases, with 9 bases between them. In DNA, the CDR3 is TGTGCCAGCTCACCACCTGGCAGGGGCTATGGCTACACCTTC. Its protein is CASSPPGRGYGYTF.

The chain links TRBV12-5 to TRBJ1-1; unclear D gene. Germline V gene data show CDR1 as LGHNT and CDR2 as FRNRAP. Deletions cut 0 bases from V and 3 bases from J, with 14 bases between. The length of the CDR3 is 16 residues. The CDR3 reads CASGLVRVRRYTEAFF. In nucleotides, the CDR3 is TGTGCTAGTGGTTTGGTACGCGTCAGGAGGTACACTGAAGCTTTCTTT.

V and J are TRBV5-1 and TRBJ2-4, with 10 bases that match TRBD1. V shed 3 bases and J 1 base; nucleotides not matched to a gene: 4. The CDR3 extends over 16 amino acids. CDR1 is SGHRS, CDR2 YFSETQ, per germline. CDR3 residues: CASSSGTGAAKNIQYF. The CDR3 coding sequence is TGCGCCAGCAGCTCCGGGACAGGGGCGGCCAAAAACATTCAGTACTTC.

J is TRBJ1-2 and V is TRBV5-6, with 7 bases that match TRBD1. The J segment lost 7 bases and the V segment lost 4 bases, leaving 10 bases of the junction unmatched. Per germline, CDR1 SGHDT and CDR2 YYEEEE. The CDR3 is 14 residues long. For the CDR3, the DNA is TGTGCCAGCAGCGGCGGGACAGCCGTAGGTGGCTACACCTTC. It is translated as CASSGGTAVGGYTF.